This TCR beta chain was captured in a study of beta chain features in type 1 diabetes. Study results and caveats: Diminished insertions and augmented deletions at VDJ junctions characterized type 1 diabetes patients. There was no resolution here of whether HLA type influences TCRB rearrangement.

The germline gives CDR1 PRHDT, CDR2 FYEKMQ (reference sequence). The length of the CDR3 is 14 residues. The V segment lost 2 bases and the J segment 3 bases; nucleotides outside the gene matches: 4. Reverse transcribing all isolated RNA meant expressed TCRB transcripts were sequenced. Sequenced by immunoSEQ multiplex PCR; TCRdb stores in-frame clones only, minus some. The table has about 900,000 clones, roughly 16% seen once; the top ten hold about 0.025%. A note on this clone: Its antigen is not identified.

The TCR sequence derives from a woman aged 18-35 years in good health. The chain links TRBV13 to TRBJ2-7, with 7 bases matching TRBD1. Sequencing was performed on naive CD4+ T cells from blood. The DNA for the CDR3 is TGTGCCAGCAGCTTATCCGGGACAGTCTACGAGCAGTACTTC. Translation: CASSLSGTVYEQYF.